Listed here are 24 T cell receptor beta chains from one sample, sequenced in a study of blood T cell repertoires in COVID-19 (dated by TCRdb to 2019 to 2021). Libraries came from the immunoSEQ multiplex PCR assay. TCRdb retrieved this table from immuneACCESS and kept in-frame rearrangements only. Not all clones are present; in checked studies, unresolved V genes account for under half, and no reason is known for the remainder. For this sample the table gives roughly 60,000 clones, of which 85% to 90% were detected only once. The ten largest clones capture approximately 7% of the sample. Source material: peripheral blood. The receptors shown here come from a human donor with active COVID-19. The donor label of this sample is uncertain.

The sample holds one count of this clone. The genes are TRBV5-5 and TRBJ2-1; 9 bases agree with TRBD2. CDR1 and CDR2 from the germline V gene are SGHKS and YYEKEE (reference sequence). The V and J ends lost 4 bases and 0 bases, in that order; junction bases with no gene match: 2. This CDR3 contains 15 residues. The CDR3 DNA follows: TGTGCCAGCAGCATTAGCGGGAGCTCCTACAATGAGCAGTTCTTC. It is translated as CASSISGSSYNEQFF. Combining the CDR3 with reference TRBV5-5 and TRBJ2-1 gives the whole variable domain DAGVTQSPTHLIKTRGQQVTLRCSPISGHKSVSWYQQVLGQGPQFIFQYYEKEERGRGNFPDRFSARQFPNYSSELNVNALLLGDSALYLCASSISGSSYNEQFFGPGTRLTVL.

The rearrangement links TRBV6-5 to TRBJ1-1; 10 nucleotides match TRBD1. This CDR3 comprises 14 residues. In germline, CDR1 is MNHEY, CDR2 SVGAGI. J gave up 10 bases and V 0 bases, and 5 bases lay outside the gene matches. CDR3 sequence: CASSYSGTGESAFF. In nucleotides, the CDR3 is TGTGCCAGCAGTTACTCTGGGACAGGGGAATCAGCTTTCTTT.

CDR3 nucleotide sequence: TGTGCCAGCAGCCCCGGGTACAATGAGCAGTTCTTC. Protein sequence: CASSPGYNEQFF. The rearrangement uses TRBV6-6 and TRBJ2-1; no definite D call. The V gene's germline CDR1 is MNHNY and CDR2 SVGAGI (reference sequence). V lost 6 bases and J 4 bases, leaving 7 bases between the germline ends. The CDR3 covers 12 residues.

This clone was seen a single time. The V and J genes are TRBV6-1 and TRBJ2-3; D might be TRBD2 (5 bases). This CDR3 has 13 amino acids. V was clipped by 0 bases and J by 9 bases, with 10 bases between them. The germline CDR1 and CDR2 sequences are MNHNS and SASEGT. DNA for the CDR3: TGTGCCAGCAGTGAAGCGGGCAGGAGGACGCAGTATTTT. Translating it yields CASSEAGRRTQYF.

V usage is TRBV6-5 and J usage is TRBJ1-5; D gene uncertain. This CDR3 region has 14 residues. Germline CDR1 and CDR2: MNHEY and SVGAGI. V lost 6 bases and J 0 bases, leaving 9 bases between the germline ends. This CDR3 is CASSRHLSNQPQHF. CDR3 bases: TGTGCCAGCAGCCGACACCTTAGCAATCAGCCCCAGCATTTT.

This rearrangement joins TRBV27 to TRBJ2-1; D is unresolved. Germline CDR1 and CDR2: MNHEY and SMNVEV (reference sequence). This CDR3 spans 16 amino acids. With 5 bases removed from V and 6 bases from J, the gap between germline ends came to 20 bases. In nucleotides, the CDR3 is TGTGCCAGCAGTCTCCGCGGCCGGTCCCGGTTCAATGAGCAGTTCTTC. It codes for CASSLRGRSRFNEQFF.

The CDR3 bases are TGTGCCAGCAGCTTCGGGGACAGGGTTAACTATGGCTACACCTTC. Its translation: CASSFGDRVNYGYTF. V gene TRBV5-6 combines with J gene TRBJ1-2; 9 positions agree with TRBD1. V shed 2 bases, J shed 1 base, and the junction held 3 bases outside the gene matches. Germline CDR1 SGHDT, CDR2 YYEEEE. The CDR3 spans 15 residues.

The rearrangement uses TRBV7-2 and TRBJ2-3; 10 nucleotides line up with TRBD2. With V trimmed by 2 bases and J by 4 bases, 9 bases remained unmatched. The length of the CDR3 is 17 residues. Germline V CDR1 and CDR2: SGHTA, FQGNSA. This CDR3 is CASSLMASGSGADTQYF. The CDR3 nucleotides read TGTGCCAGCAGCTTAATGGCTAGCGGGAGTGGTGCAGATACGCAGTATTTT.

The chain is built from TRBV2 and TRBJ2-5; 11 bases align to TRBD2. CDR1 and CDR2 (germline): SNHLY, FYNNEI. Trimming took 6 bases from V and 1 from J; bases not matched to a gene: 7. This CDR3 has 16 amino acids. CDR3 DNA sequence: TGTGCCAGCAGCCTATTAGCGGGGGGGCCCCAAGAGACCCAGTACTTC. As protein: CASSLLAGGPQETQYF.

This clone showed up just a few times. The V and J genes are TRBV30 and TRBJ1-6; D perhaps matches TRBD1 (6 bases). This CDR3 is 14 amino acids long. V was trimmed by 2 bases and J by 5 bases, leaving 10 bases between them. Germline CDR1 GTSNPN, CDR2 SVGIG (reference sequence). DNA of the CDR3: TGTGCCTGGAGTCGACAGGACAATAATTCACCCCTCCACTTT. It is translated as CAWSRQDNNSPLHF.

The chain has TRBV6-2 or TRBV6-3 and TRBJ2-7; D is undetermined. Germline V lookup: CDR1 MNHEY, CDR2 SVGEGT. Between the trimmed V and J ends, which lost 0 bases and 2 bases, there was a span of 5 bases. The CDR3 has 13 residues. The CDR3 spells CASSYSRTYEQYF. The CDR3 DNA sequence: TGTGCCAGCAGTTACTCGAGAACCTACGAGCAGTACTTC.

The chain has TRBV10-3 and TRBJ2-3; 14 positions match TRBD2. CDR3 size: 15 residues. In germline, CDR1 is ENHRY, CDR2 SYGVKD. V was pared by 10 bases and J by 5 bases, with 8 bases of the junction left unmatched. The CDR3 DNA follows: TGTGCCAGTGCCGGGACTAGCGGGGGCGGAGATACGCAGTATTTT. This gives the protein CASAGTSGGGDTQYF.

This rearrangement joins TRBV28 to TRBJ1-2, with a possible D match to TRBD1 (5 bases). Germline CDR1 reads MDHEN; CDR2 reads SYDVKM. This CDR3 has 13 amino acids. V was clipped by 3 bases and J by 2 bases, with 7 bases between them. The CDR3 region has the DNA TGTGCCAGCAGTTTTGGGGCCAACTATGGCTACACCTTC. Translated: CASSFGANYGYTF.

This clone was observed a few times. The chain links TRBV24-1 to TRBJ2-2, with D perhaps matching TRBD2 (5 bases). V was pared by 4 bases and J by 0 bases, with 5 bases between. Germline values: CDR1 KGHDR, CDR2 SFDVKD. The CDR3 is 14 residues long. The CDR3 nucleotides read TGTGCCACCAGTGAACTAGCGAACACCGGGGAGCTGTTTTTT. This translates into CATSELANTGELFF.

This clone was seen more than once but under ten times. The DNA of the CDR3 is TGTGCCAGCAGCTTACTACGGACTGGGAGCCTCGGTAGGGATGAGCAGTTCTTC. Its translation: CASSLLRTGSLGRDEQFF. V gene TRBV7-9 combines with J gene TRBJ2-1, with D perhaps TRBD2 (5 bases). Germline V lookup: CDR1 SEHNR, CDR2 FQNEAQ (reference sequence). The CDR3 length is 18 residues. Trimming took 2 bases from V and 8 from J, leaving 25 bases between them.

The gene calls are TRBV27 and TRBJ2-1; TRBD2 might be the D (6 bases). Trimming left V 1 base short and J 3 bases short, with 10 bases between. The CDR3 contains 15 residues. Germline CDR1 reads MNHEY; CDR2 reads SMNVEV (reference sequence). The DNA for the CDR3 is TGTGCCAGCAGTTTATTATCGGGAGTCTACAATGAGCAGTTCTTC. Protein sequence: CASSLLSGVYNEQFF.

CDR3 residues: CASSFWGLNYEQYF. The CDR3 DNA sequence: TGTGCCAGCAGCTTTTGGGGACTCAACTACGAGCAGTACTTC. The J gene is TRBJ2-7, the V gene TRBV5-5; D perhaps matches TRBD2 (6 bases). Germline V gene sequence: CDR1 SGHKS, CDR2 YYEKEE (reference sequence). CDR3 size: 14 residues. The V end was cut by 2 bases, the J end by 3 bases, with 12 bases between. Full variable domain (rest looked up from reference TRBV5-5 and TRBJ2-7): DAGVTQSPTHLIKTRGQQVTLRCSPISGHKSVSWYQQVLGQGPQFIFQYYEKEERGRGNFPDRFSARQFPNYSSELNVNALLLGDSALYLCASSFWGLNYEQYFGPGTRLTVT.

The CDR3 region has the DNA TGTGCCAGCACCCGAGGTAGCGGTAGAGGCGAAAACATTCAGTACTTC. Translated, it gives CASTRGSGRGENIQYF. The chain joins TRBV7-8 to TRBJ2-4; maybe TRBD2 (6 bases). Trimming removed 7 bases at V and 5 bases at J, with 21 bases between. The CDR3 runs 16 residues. In germline, CDR1 is SGHVS, CDR2 FQNEAQ.

This chain links TRBV5-6 with TRBJ1-2; D unresolved. V lost 5 bases and J lost 2, with 7 bases in between. From germline, CDR1 is SGHDT and CDR2 YYEEEE. This CDR3 spans 12 amino acids. The CDR3 protein is CASSVLNYGYTF. The DNA for the CDR3 is TGTGCCAGCAGTGTACTAAACTATGGCTACACCTTC.

The V call is TRBV18, the J call TRBJ2-3; 7 nucleotides line up with TRBD2. In germline, CDR1 is KGHSH, CDR2 LQKENI. Trimming took 6 bases from V and 5 from J; bases not matched to a gene: 11. The CDR3 covers 15 residues. Written as DNA, the CDR3 is TGTGCCAGCTCGGAATCCGGGACTATCGGAGATACGCAGTATTTT. Translation: CASSESGTIGDTQYF. The entire variable domain, with the rest obtained from reference TRBV18 and TRBJ2-3, is as follows: NAGVMQNPRHLVRRRGQEARLRCSPMKGHSHVYWYRQLPEEGLKFMVYLQKENIIDESGMPKERFSAEFPKEGPSILRIQQVVRGDSAAYFCASSESGTIGDTQYFGPGTRLTVL.

V gene TRBV5-8 combines with J gene TRBJ2-5; 15 bases map to TRBD2. CDR3 length: 16 amino acids. Trimming cost V 4 bases and J 5 bases; bases outside gene matches: 6. From germline, CDR1 is SGHTS and CDR2 YDEGEE. CDR3 nucleotides: TGTGCCAGCAGCCCCCGGACTAGCGGGAGGGTTGAGACCCAGTACTTC. Translating it yields CASSPRTSGRVETQYF.

The gene calls are TRBV7-2 and TRBJ2-5; 7 bases align to TRBD1. V shed 4 bases, J shed 6 bases, and the junction held 8 bases outside the gene matches. Germline V gene sequence: CDR1 SGHTA, CDR2 FQGNSA. The CDR3 totals 14 residues. The CDR3 nucleotides are TGTGCCAGCAGCTCCCTGACAGGGACCCAGACCCAGTACTTC. It is translated as CASSSLTGTQTQYF.

The sample holds many counts of this clone. The V gene is TRBV19, the J gene TRBJ1-2, with D perhaps TRBD1 (5 bases). With 6 bases removed from V and 8 bases from J, the gap between germline ends came to 19 bases. CDR3 length: 14 residues. Germline values: CDR1 LNHDA, CDR2 SQIVND (reference sequence). The CDR3: CASSRHETVRGYTF. In DNA form, the CDR3 reads TGTGCCAGTAGCCGTCACGAGACAGTGAGGGGCTACACCTTC.

This rearrangement joins TRBV11-2 to TRBJ1-2, with D unresolved. This CDR3 region has 13 residues. Germline assignment: CDR1 SGHAT and CDR2 FQNNGV. V was trimmed by 2 bases and J by 7 bases, leaving 11 bases between them. In DNA form, the CDR3 reads TGTGCCAGCAGCTTATCCCTCGGGGTTGGCTACACCTTC. Translating it yields CASSLSLGVGYTF.